A selection of T cell receptor beta chains follows, all from one sample in a study of T cell responses to AZD1222 COVID-19 vaccine. Data came from immunoSEQ multiplex PCR; TCRdb stores just in-frame clones and leaves some out. Of about 140,000 clones in the sample, roughly 89% were seen once. This specimen consisted of peripheral blood, obtained on day 0 of AZD1222 vaccination. These receptors were taken from an adult in good health. The CDR3 runs from the conserved cysteine through the conserved F or W. The order of the fields is V gene, J gene, clone size, D gene, CDR3 DNA, CDR3 protein. The D gene is left open where the match is weak. Not every row has a clone size; where given, it reads once, few, many or a size class.

TRBV6-1	TRBJ1-1	-	-	TGTGCCAGCAGTGAACCAGGGTTGGCCACTGAAGCTTTCTTT	CASSEPGLATEAFF
TRBV6-2/TRBV6-3	TRBJ2-7	-	-	TGTGCCAGCAGTTACTCGGACCGGGTGGGAGAGCAGTACTTC	CASSYSDRVGEQYF
TRBV18	TRBJ1-1	-	-	TGTGCCAGCTCACCGGCCGGCACTGAAGCTTTCTTT	CASSPAGTEAFF
TRBV14	TRBJ2-1	-	TRBD1	TGTGCCAGCAGCCCCTTGACAGGGGGCGAGCAGTTCTTC	CASSPLTGGEQFF
TRBV2	TRBJ1-1	once	-	TGTGCCAGCACAGAGAACACTGAAGCTTTCTTT	CASTENTEAFF
TRBV29-1	TRBJ1-1	-	-	TGCAGCGCAACATACAGGGTGAACACTGAAGCTTTCTTT	CSATYRVNTEAFF
TRBV11-3	TRBJ2-1	-	TRBD2	TGTGCCAGCAGCTTAGGGACTAGCGGGAGGCAGTTCTTC	CASSLGTSGRQFF
TRBV5-1	TRBJ2-1	-	TRBD2	TGCGCCAGCATCCGGGACTACGGCAATGAGCAGTTCTTC	CASIRDYGNEQFF
TRBV28	TRBJ2-3	once	-	TGTGCCAGCAGTTTACCGGGGAGTAGGGTCGCAGATACGCAGTATTTT	CASSLPGSRVADTQYF
TRBV7-9	TRBJ1-4	once	-	TGTGCCAGCAGCTTAGACCGGGAGGAAAAACTGTTTTTT	CASSLDREEKLFF
TRBV2	TRBJ2-1	-	-	TGTGCCAGCAGTGAATACGGAAGCTCCTACAATGAGCAGTTCTTC	CASSEYGSSYNEQFF
TRBV19	TRBJ2-2	-	-	TGTGCCAGTAGTATAGAGGGACCAGGGGTCGGGGAGCTGTTTTTT	CASSIEGPGVGELFF
TRBV6-6	TRBJ1-2	-	TRBD1	TGTGCCAGCAGGTCCGGGACAGGGAATGGCTACACCTTC	CASRSGTGNGYTF
TRBV5-1	TRBJ2-5	-	TRBD2	TGCGCCAGCAGAGGACTAGCGGGGACTCAAGAGACCCAGTACTTC	CASRGLAGTQETQYF
TRBV5-4	TRBJ2-1	-	-	TGTGCCAGCAGCGGCGTTAGGGGGGGAAACAATGAGCAGTTCTTC	CASSGVRGGNNEQFF
TRBV5-4	TRBJ2-1	-	-	TGTGCCATAAAAACCGGGACCCTAGGGTCAAATGAGCAGTTCTTC	CAIKTGTLGSNEQFF
TRBV7-8	TRBJ2-5	-	-	TGTGCCAGCAGCTCCACCGGGACCAGAGAGACCCAGTACTTC	CASSSTGTRETQYF
TRBV27	TRBJ2-7	-	TRBD1	TGTGCCAGCAGACGGGGCTTTCCGGGACAGACCTACGAGCAGTACTTC	CASRRGFPGQTYEQYF
TRBV7-2	TRBJ2-5	-	TRBD1	TGTGCCAGCAGCTTAGAGGCAGGGGGCTTCGGGGAGACCCAGTACTTC	CASSLEAGGFGETQYF
TRBV28	TRBJ2-7	-	TRBD2	TGTGCCAGCAGTTCGCTAGCGGGAGCCCTCTCCTACGAGCAGTACTTC	CASSSLAGALSYEQYF
TRBV7-9	TRBJ1-4	few	-	TGTGCCAGCAGCTTACGGGTGGGGGTCGACGAAAAACTGTTTTTT	CASSLRVGVDEKLFF
TRBV28	TRBJ1-2	-	TRBD1	TGTGCCAGCTCCCCCCAGGGACAGGGGTTTAATGGCTACACCTTC	CASSPQGQGFNGYTF
TRBV9	TRBJ2-1	-	TRBD2	TGTGCCAGCAGCGTAGGTCCAGCGGGAGTGTACAATGAGCAGTTCTTC	CASSVGPAGVYNEQFF
TRBV2	TRBJ2-7	-	TRBD2	TGTGCCAGCAGTGTCCCTAGCGGGGGGGACTACGAGCAGTACTTC	CASSVPSGGDYEQYF
TRBV27	TRBJ1-1	-	-	TGTGCCAGCAGTTTATTAGGTGTGACTGAAGCTTTCTTT	CASSLLGVTEAFF
TRBV19	TRBJ1-1	-	-	TGTGCCAGTAGAATCCCCTCAGGGGCCACTGAAGCTTTCTTT	CASRIPSGATEAFF
TRBV5-1	TRBJ2-1	once	-	TGCGCCAGCAGCCGGACTGGCGTTAGCTCCTACAATGAGCAGTTCTTC	CASSRTGVSSYNEQFF
TRBV5-4	TRBJ1-2	-	-	TGTGCCAGCAGCTTTTCGAATGGCTACACCTTC	CASSFSNGYTF
TRBV4-2	TRBJ2-6	-	-	TGTGCCAGCAGCCAACCCGCCGGAGGGCCCGGGGCCAACGTCCTGACTTTC	CASSQPAGGPGANVLTF
TRBV6-6	TRBJ2-7	once	-	TGTGCCAGCAGGGGAACAATAAGACAGTTCTCCTACGAGCAGTACTTC	CASRGTIRQFSYEQYF
TRBV7-6	TRBJ1-3	few	-	TGTGCCAGCAGCTTAAACGCATTGGTCGCTGGAAACACCATATATTTT	CASSLNALVAGNTIYF
TRBV11-2	TRBJ1-2	-	TRBD1	TGTGCCAGCGGAAAGGGACAGGGGTTAAACTATGGCTACACCTTC	CASGKGQGLNYGYTF
TRBV29-1	TRBJ2-3	-	TRBD2	TGCAGCGTGGGGGGGGGTACTAGCACAGATACGCAGTATTTT	CSVGGGTSTDTQYF
TRBV6-1	TRBJ1-2	-	-	TGTGCCAGCAGCCCCGTAATCTATAACTATGGCTACACCTTC	CASSPVIYNYGYTF
TRBV7-8	TRBJ1-5	-	TRBD1	TGTGCCAGCAGCTCCATCCGGGACAGATATAGCAATCAGCCCCAGCATTTT	CASSSIRDRYSNQPQHF
TRBV6-5	TRBJ1-5	-	TRBD1	TGTGCCAGCAGCCGCGAGACAGGGACGCAGCCCCAGCATTTT	CASSRETGTQPQHF
TRBV12-3/TRBV12-4	TRBJ2-1	-	-	TGTGCCAGCAGTTTAGGTGGCGATGAGCAGTTCTTC	CASSLGGDEQFF
TRBV5-1	TRBJ1-3	-	-	TGCGCCAGCAGCTCACAGGGTGCCGGAAACACCATATATTTT	CASSSQGAGNTIYF
TRBV19	TRBJ1-5	-	TRBD1	TGTGCCAGTGGGACAGACAATCAGCCCCAGCATTTT	CASGTDNQPQHF
TRBV27	TRBJ2-7	-	TRBD2	TGTGCCAGCCGGGTAGCGGGAACGGCCTACGAGCAGTACTTC	CASRVAGTAYEQYF
TRBV28	TRBJ1-2	-	-	TGTGCCAGCAGTTTAGGAGGTTATGGCTACACCTTC	CASSLGGYGYTF
TRBV28	TRBJ2-7	-	-	TGTGCCAGCAATACTCCCCACGGCGGGCGGTACTTC	CASNTPHGGRYF
TRBV28	TRBJ1-2	-	-	TGTGCCAGCAGGTCCGACGCCTATGGCTACACCTTC	CASRSDAYGYTF
TRBV19	TRBJ2-2	once	TRBD2	TGTGCCAGCAGACCCCAAGGGACTAGCGGCACCGGGGAGCTGTTTTTT	CASRPQGTSGTGELFF
TRBV28	TRBJ1-2	-	-	TGTGCCAGCAGTTTGGGGGAGGGTGAGAACTATGGCTACACCTTC	CASSLGEGENYGYTF
TRBV19	TRBJ2-7	-	-	TGTGCCAGTAGTACGGGACCCGCGGGGGAGCAGTACTTC	CASSTGPAGEQYF
TRBV6-6	TRBJ1-1	-	-	TGTGCCAGCAGTTACAAAAGAGGAGGCGGCGCTGAAGCTTTCTTT	CASSYKRGGGAEAFF
TRBV7-9	TRBJ2-2	-	TRBD2	TGTGCCAGCACCGGACTAGCGGGAGGGTACGACACCGGGGAGCTGTTTTTT	CASTGLAGGYDTGELFF
TRBV28	TRBJ1-1	-	TRBD1	TGTGCCAGCAGTGCGACAGGGGGCGAAATCACTGAAGCTTTCTTT	CASSATGGEITEAFF
TRBV7-2	TRBJ2-1	-	TRBD2	TGTGCCAGCAGCTATCTTAGCGGGAGGGCCTACAATGAGCAGTTCTTC	CASSYLSGRAYNEQFF
TRBV11-2	TRBJ2-1	-	TRBD2	TGTGCCAGCAGCTCCCGACTAGCGGGGGCCACGTCCTACAATGAGCAGTTCTTC	CASSSRLAGATSYNEQFF
TRBV11-3	TRBJ2-3	-	-	TGTGCCAGCAGCTCTAGCGAGAGCACAGATACGCAGTATTTT	CASSSSESTDTQYF
TRBV24-1	TRBJ1-1	-	-	TGTGCCACCAGTGATTCCAGGGCCTTGAACACTGAAGCTTTCTTT	CATSDSRALNTEAFF
TRBV11-3	TRBJ2-3	-	TRBD2	TGTGCCAGCAGCTCCCGGACTAGCGGGATGACAGATACGCAGTATTTT	CASSSRTSGMTDTQYF
TRBV7-2	TRBJ2-5	-	-	TGTGCCAGCAGCCGGGAATTCCAAGAGACCCAGTACTTC	CASSREFQETQYF
TRBV2	TRBJ1-6	-	TRBD1	TGTGCCAGCAACAAAGACAGGGTGGGTAATTCACCCCTCCACTTT	CASNKDRVGNSPLHF